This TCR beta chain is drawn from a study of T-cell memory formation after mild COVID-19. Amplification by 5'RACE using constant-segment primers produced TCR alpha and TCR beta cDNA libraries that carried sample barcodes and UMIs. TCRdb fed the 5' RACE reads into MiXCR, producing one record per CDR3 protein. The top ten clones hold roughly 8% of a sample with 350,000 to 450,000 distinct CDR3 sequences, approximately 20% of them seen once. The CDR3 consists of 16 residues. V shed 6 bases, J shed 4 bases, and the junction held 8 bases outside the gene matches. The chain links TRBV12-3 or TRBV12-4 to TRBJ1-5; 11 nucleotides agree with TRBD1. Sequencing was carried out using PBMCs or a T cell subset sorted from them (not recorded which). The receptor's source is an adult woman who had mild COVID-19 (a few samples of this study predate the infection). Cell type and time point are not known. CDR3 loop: CASSYSGTGGNQPQHF. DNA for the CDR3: TGTGCCAGCAGCTACTCCGGGACAGGGGGTAATCAGCCCCAGCATTTT.